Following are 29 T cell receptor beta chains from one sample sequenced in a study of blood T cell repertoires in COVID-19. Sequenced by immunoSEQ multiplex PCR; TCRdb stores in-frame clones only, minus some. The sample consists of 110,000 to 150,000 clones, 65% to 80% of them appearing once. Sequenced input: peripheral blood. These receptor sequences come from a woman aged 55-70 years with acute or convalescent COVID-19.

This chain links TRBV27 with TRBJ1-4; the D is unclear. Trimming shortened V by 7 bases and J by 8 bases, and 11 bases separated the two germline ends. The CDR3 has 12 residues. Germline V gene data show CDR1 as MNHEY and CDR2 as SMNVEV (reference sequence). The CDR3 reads CASKNPGEKLFF. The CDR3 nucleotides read TGTGCCAGCAAAAATCCGGGAGAAAAACTGTTTTTT. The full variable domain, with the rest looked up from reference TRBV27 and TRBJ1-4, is EAQVTQNPRYLITVTGKKLTVTCSQNMNHEYMSWYRQDPGLGLRQIYYSMNVEVTDKGDVPEGYKVSRKEKRNFPLILESPSPNQTSLYFCASKNPGEKLFFGSGTQLSVL.

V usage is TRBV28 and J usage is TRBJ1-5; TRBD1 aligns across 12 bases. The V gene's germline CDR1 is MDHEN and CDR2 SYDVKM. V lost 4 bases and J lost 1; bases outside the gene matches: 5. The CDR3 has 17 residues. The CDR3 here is CASSYPGQGASNQPQHF. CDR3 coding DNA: TGTGCCAGCAGTTATCCGGGACAGGGGGCGAGCAATCAGCCCCAGCATTTT. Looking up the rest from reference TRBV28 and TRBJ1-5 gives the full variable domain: DVKVTQSSRYLVKRTGEKVFLECVQDMDHENMFWYRQDPGLGLRLIYFSYDVKMKEKGDIPEGYSVSREKKERFSLILESASTNQTSMYLCASSYPGQGASNQPQHFGDGTRLSIL.

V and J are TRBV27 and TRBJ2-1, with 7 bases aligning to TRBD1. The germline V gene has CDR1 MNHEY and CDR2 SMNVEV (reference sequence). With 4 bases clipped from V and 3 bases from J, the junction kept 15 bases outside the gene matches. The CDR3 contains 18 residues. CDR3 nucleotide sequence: TGTGCCAGCAGTTCCCAATACCCCACAGGGGTGGTCTACAATGAGCAGTTCTTC. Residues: CASSSQYPTGVVYNEQFF.

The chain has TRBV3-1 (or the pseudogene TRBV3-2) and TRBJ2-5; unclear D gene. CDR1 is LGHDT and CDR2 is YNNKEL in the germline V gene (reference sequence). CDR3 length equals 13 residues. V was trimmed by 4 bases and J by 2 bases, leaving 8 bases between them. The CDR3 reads CASSPRAQETQYF. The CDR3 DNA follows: TGTGCCAGCAGCCCCCGCGCTCAAGAGACCCAGTACTTC.

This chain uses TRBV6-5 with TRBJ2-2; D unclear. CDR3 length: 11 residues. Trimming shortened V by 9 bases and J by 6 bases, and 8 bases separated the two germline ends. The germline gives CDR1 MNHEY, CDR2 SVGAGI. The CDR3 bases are TGTGCCAGTAGAGAGGCCGGGGAGCTGTTTTTT. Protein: CASREAGELFF.

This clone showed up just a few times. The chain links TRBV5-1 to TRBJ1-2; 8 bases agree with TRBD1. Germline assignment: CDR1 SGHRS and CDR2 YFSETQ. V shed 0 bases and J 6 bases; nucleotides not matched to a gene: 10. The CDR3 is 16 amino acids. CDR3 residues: CASSLGHDRGRDGYTF. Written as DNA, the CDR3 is TGCGCCAGCAGCTTGGGGCACGACAGGGGAAGGGATGGCTACACCTTC.

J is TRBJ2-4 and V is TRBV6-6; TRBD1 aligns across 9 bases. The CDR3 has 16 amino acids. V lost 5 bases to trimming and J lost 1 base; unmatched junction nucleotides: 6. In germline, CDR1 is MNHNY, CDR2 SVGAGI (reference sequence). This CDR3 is CASSRTTGGAKNIQYF. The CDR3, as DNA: TGTGCCAGCAGTCGAACCACAGGGGGCGCCAAAAACATTCAGTACTTC.

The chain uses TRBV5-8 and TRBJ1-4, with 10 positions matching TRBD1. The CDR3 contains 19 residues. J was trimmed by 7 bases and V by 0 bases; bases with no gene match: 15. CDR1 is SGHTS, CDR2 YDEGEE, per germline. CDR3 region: CASSLAVGTGVLSGEKLFF. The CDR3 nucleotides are TGTGCCAGCAGCTTGGCGGTCGGGACAGGGGTCCTCTCGGGTGAAAAACTGTTTTTT.

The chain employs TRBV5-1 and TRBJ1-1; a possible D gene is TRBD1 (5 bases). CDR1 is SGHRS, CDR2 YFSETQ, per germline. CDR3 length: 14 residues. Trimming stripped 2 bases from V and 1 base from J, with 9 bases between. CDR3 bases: TGCGCCAGCAGCTTTCAGGGAGGGAACACTGAAGCTTTCTTT. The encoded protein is CASSFQGGNTEAFF.

CDR3 residues: CASSGTGYTDTQYF. The CDR3 coding sequence is TGTGCCAGCAGTGGGACAGGTTACACAGATACGCAGTATTTT. The chain couples TRBV2 to TRBJ2-3; TRBD1 matches 7 bases. The CDR3 contains 14 residues. Germline loops: CDR1 SNHLY, CDR2 FYNNEI. V was pared by 4 bases and J by 2 bases, with 3 bases of the junction left unmatched. The whole variable domain, filled in from reference TRBV2 and TRBJ2-3, reads EPEVTQTPSHQVTQMGQEVILRCVPISNHLYFYWYRQILGQKVEFLVSFYNNEISEKSEIFDDQFSVERPDGSNFTLKIRSTKLEDSAMYFCASSGTGYTDTQYFGPGTRLTVL.

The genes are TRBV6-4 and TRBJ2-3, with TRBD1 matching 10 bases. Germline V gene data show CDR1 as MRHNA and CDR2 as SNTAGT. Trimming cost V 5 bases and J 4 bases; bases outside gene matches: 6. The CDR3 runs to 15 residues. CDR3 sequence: CASSKDRGRADTQYF. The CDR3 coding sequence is TGTGCCAGCAGTAAAGACAGGGGGCGCGCAGATACGCAGTATTTT.

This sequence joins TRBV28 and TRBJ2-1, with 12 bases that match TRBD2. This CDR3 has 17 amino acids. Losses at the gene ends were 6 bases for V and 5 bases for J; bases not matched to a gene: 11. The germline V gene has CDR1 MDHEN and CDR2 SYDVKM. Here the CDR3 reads CASRLRLAGEINNEQFF. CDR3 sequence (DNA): TGTGCCAGCAGACTACGACTAGCGGGAGAGATCAACAATGAGCAGTTCTTC.

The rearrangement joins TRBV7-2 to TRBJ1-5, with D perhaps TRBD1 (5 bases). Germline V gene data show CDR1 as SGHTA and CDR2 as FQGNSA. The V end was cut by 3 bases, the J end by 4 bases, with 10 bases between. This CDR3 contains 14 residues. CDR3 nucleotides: TGTGCCAGCAGCTTTAGTGGGGCGAATCAGCCCCAGCATTTT. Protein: CASSFSGANQPQHF.

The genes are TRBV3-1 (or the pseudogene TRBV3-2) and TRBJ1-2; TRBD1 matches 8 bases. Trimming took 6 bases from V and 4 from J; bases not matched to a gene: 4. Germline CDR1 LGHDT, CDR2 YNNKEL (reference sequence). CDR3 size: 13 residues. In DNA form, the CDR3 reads TGTGCCAGCAGTGACACAGGGGGCTATGGCTACACCTTC. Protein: CASSDTGGYGYTF.

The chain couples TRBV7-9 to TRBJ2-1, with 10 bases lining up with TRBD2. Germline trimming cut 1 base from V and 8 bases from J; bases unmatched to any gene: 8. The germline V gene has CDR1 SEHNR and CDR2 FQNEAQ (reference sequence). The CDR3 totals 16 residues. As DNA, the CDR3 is TGTGCCAGCAGCTTAGGTCCTAGCGGGAGTGTCGATGAGCAGTTCTTC. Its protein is CASSLGPSGSVDEQFF.

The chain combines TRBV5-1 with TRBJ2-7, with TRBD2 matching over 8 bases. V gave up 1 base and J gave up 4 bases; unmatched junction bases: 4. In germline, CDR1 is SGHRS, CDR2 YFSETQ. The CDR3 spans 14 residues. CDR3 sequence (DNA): TGCGCCAGCAGCTTGTCGGGAGGGCCTTACGAGCAGTACTTC. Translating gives CASSLSGGPYEQYF.

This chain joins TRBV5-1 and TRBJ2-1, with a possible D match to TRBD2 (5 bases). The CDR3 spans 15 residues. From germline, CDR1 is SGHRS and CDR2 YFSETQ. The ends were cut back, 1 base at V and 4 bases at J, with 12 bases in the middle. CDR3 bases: TGCGCCAGCAGCTTGACGTCCGGGAAATACAATGAGCAGTTCTTC. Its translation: CASSLTSGKYNEQFF.

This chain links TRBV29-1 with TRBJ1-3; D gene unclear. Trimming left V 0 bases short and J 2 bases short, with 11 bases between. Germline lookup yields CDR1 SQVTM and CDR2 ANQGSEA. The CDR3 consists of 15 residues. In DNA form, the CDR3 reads TGCAGCGTTGAAGAGTTCCAGGTTCCTGGAAACACCATATATTTT. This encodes CSVEEFQVPGNTIYF.

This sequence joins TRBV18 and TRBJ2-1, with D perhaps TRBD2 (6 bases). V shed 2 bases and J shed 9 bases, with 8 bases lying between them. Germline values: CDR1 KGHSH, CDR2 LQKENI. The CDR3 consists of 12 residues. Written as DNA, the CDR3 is TGTGCCAGCTCACCATCGGGAGCTGAGCAGTTCTTC. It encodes CASSPSGAEQFF.

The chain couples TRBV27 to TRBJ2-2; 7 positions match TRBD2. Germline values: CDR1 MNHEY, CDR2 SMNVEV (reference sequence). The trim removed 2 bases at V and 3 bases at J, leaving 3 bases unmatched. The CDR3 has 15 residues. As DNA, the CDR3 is TGTGCCAGCAGTTTAGCGGGAGTTTACACCGGGGAGCTGTTTTTT. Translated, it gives CASSLAGVYTGELFF.

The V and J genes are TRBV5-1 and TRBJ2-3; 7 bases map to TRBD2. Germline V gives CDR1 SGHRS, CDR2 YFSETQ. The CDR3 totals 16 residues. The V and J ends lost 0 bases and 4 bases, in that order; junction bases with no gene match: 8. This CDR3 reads CASSLGLSSGSDTQYF. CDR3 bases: TGCGCCAGCAGCTTGGGACTGTCTAGCGGCTCAGATACGCAGTATTTT.

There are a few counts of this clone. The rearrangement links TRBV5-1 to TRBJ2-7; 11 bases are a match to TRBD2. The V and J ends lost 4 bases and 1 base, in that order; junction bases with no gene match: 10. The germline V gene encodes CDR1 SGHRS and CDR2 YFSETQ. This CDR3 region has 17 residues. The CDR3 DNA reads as TGCGCCAGCAGCGCGGGGACTAGCGGTTTATATTCCTACGAGCAGTACTTC. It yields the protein CASSAGTSGLYSYEQYF.

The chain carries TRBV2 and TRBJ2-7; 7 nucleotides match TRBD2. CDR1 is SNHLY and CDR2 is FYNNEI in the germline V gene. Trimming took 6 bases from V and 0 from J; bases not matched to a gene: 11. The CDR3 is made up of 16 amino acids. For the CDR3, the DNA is TGTGCCAGCAGGCTACGACTAGCCTTGAGCTCCTACGAGCAGTACTTC. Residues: CASRLRLALSSYEQYF.

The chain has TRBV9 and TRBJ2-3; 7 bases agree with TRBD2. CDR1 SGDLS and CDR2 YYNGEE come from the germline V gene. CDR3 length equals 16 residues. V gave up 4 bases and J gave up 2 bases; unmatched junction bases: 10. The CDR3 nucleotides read TGTGCCAGCAGCCGGGAGGCCTCCACCATCACAGATACGCAGTATTTT. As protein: CASSREASTITDTQYF.

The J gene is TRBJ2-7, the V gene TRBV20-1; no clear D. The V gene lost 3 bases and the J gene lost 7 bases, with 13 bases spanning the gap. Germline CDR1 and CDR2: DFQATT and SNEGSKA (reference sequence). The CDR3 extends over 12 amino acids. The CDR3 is CSASPRAREQYF. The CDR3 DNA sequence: TGCAGTGCTAGTCCTCGAGCTCGGGAGCAGTACTTC.

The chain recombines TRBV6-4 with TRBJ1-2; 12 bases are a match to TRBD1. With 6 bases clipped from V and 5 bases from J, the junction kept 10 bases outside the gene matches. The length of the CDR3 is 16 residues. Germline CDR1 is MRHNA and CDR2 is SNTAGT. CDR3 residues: CASSRDRDRGRYGYTF. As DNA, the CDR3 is TGTGCCAGCAGCCGAGACCGGGACAGGGGGCGGTATGGCTACACCTTC.

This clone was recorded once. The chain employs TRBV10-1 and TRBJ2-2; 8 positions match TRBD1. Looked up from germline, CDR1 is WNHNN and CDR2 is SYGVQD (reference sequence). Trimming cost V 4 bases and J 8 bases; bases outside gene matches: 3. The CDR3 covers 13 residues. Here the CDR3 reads CASSGQGMGELFF. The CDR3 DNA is TGCGCCAGCAGTGGACAGGGGATGGGGGAGCTGTTTTTT.

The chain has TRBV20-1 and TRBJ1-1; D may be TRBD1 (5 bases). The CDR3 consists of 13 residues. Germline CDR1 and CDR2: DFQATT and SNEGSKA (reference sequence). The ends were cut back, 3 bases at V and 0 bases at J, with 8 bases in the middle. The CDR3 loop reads CSASGALNTEAFF. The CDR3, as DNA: TGCAGTGCTAGTGGGGCATTGAACACTGAAGCTTTCTTT.

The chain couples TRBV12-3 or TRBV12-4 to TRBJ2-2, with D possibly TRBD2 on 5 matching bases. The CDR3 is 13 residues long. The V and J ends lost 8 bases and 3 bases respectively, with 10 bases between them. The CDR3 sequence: CASEGRDTGELFF. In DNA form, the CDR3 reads TGTGCCAGCGAGGGTCGGGACACCGGGGAGCTGTTTTTT.